These 4 T cell receptor beta chains originate from one sample sequenced in a study of molecular identifiers for immune sequencing clone quantification. TCRdb used MiXCR to reprocess the PCR reads, holding one entry per CDR3 protein. The data show hundreds of thousands of distinct CDR3 sequences, 24% seen once. The source material was naive CD8+ T cells from blood, with Jurkat cell RNA spiked in. Subset denoted: FACS-sorted CD8+CD4-CCR7+CD45RA+ naive T cells. The receptors derive from a human donor in good health. Some libraries in this study had Jurkat cell RNA spiked in.

This clonotype was recorded at least ten times. The chain uses TRBV6-5 and TRBJ1-1, with D hard to call. CDR1 and CDR2 from the germline V gene are MNHEY and SVGAGI. The V end was cut by 2 bases, the J end by 4 bases, with 17 bases between. There are 16 residues in the CDR3. Here the CDR3 DNA reads TGTGCCAGCAGTTACCCGACGGGGTCGTCCCCCACTGAAGCTTTCTTT. This translates into CASSYPTGSSPTEAFF.

In its sample, this clonotype was seen many times. The chain's CDR3 is CASKGEPNTEAFF. The CDR3 DNA reads TGTGCCAGCAAAGGGGAACCTAACACTGAAGCTTTCTTT. The rearrangement joins TRBV5-4 to TRBJ1-1; the D gene is possibly TRBD1 (5 bases). The germline CDR1 and CDR2 sequences are SGHNT and YYREEE (reference sequence). The CDR3 is 13 residues long. V was pared by 6 bases and J by 2 bases, with 11 bases between.

This chain connects TRBV28 to TRBJ2-5; D ambiguous. Trimming pared 5 bases from V and 5 bases from J, leaving 18 bases between. Per the germline V gene, CDR1 is MDHEN and CDR2 is SYDVKM. This CDR3 is built from 15 residues. CDR3 residues: CASSKRAWSLETQYF. CDR3 nucleotide sequence: TGTGCCAGCAGTAAACGGGCCTGGTCGTTGGAGACCCAGTACTTC.

To note about this clonotype: This may come from a read error, since a much larger clone is one base off. The rearrangement joins TRBV13 to TRBJ1-1; D is unresolved. The germline V gene encodes CDR1 PRHDT and CDR2 FYEKMQ (reference sequence). This CDR3 contains 14 residues. CDR3 amino acids: CASSGQQMNTGAFF. DNA for the CDR3: TGTGCCAGCAGCGGTCAGCAGATGAACACTGGAGCTTTCTTT.